The 10 T cell receptor beta chains below come from one sample, sequenced in a study of T cell responses to AZD1222 COVID-19 vaccine. Using immunoSEQ multiplex PCR, the repertoire was profiled, and TCRdb retains in-frame clones only, with some absent. The top ten hold just under 7.5% of the sample, which has more than 95,000 clones, 80% to 90% seen once. The input for sequencing was peripheral blood, taken on day 0 of AZD1222 vaccination. These receptors all come from an adult in good health.

J is TRBJ1-2 and V is TRBV12-5; D ambiguous. Trimming shortened V by 3 bases and J by 5 bases, and 13 bases separated the two germline ends. The germline CDR1 and CDR2 sequences are LGHNT and FRNRAP. The CDR3 length is 14 residues. The CDR3 nucleotides read TGTGCTAGTGGTTTCCTCGGAAACCCTTATGGCTACACCTTC. Its translation: CASGFLGNPYGYTF.

The rearrangement uses TRBV29-1 and TRBJ2-5, with unresolved D. Germline V gene lookup returns CDR1 SQVTM and CDR2 ANQGSEA. The CDR3 is 12 residues long. CDR3 DNA: TGCAGTTTCGACAAGACCCAAGAGACCCAGTACTTC. Its translation: CSFDKTQETQYF.

This clone was seen a single time. The rearrangement joins TRBV11-3 to TRBJ2-3; D gene ambiguous. V lost 4 bases and J 6 bases, leaving 11 bases between the germline ends. Per the germline V gene, CDR1 is SGHNT and CDR2 is YENEEA. CDR3 size: 13 residues. CDR3 sequence reads: CASSSSKKDTQYF. The CDR3 DNA follows: TGTGCCAGCAGCTCGTCGAAAAAGGATACGCAGTATTTT.

Written as DNA, the CDR3 is TGCGCCAGCAGCCAAGAAGATCCGGGACAGGGGGTGACAGATACGCAGTATTTT. This translates into CASSQEDPGQGVTDTQYF. This sequence joins TRBV4-3 and TRBJ2-3, with TRBD1 matching 11 bases. This CDR3 spans 18 amino acids. The germline gives CDR1 LGHNA, CDR2 YSLEER. With 0 bases clipped from V and 3 bases from J, the junction kept 8 bases outside the gene matches.

V gene TRBV28 combines with J gene TRBJ2-5, with D hard to call. The ends were cut back, 3 bases at V and 6 bases at J, with 14 bases in the middle. The germline gives CDR1 MDHEN, CDR2 SYDVKM. CDR3 length: 14 residues. For the CDR3, the DNA is TGTGCCAGCAGTTTCCGTCCCCCAGAGAAGACCCAGTACTTC. Protein sequence: CASSFRPPEKTQYF. Drawing the rest from reference TRBV28 and TRBJ2-5, the complete variable domain is DVKVTQSSRYLVKRTGEKVFLECVQDMDHENMFWYRQDPGLGLRLIYFSYDVKMKEKGDIPEGYSVSREKKERFSLILESASTNQTSMYLCASSFRPPEKTQYFGPGTRLLVL.

V is TRBV2 and J is TRBJ2-1; possible D gene TRBD1, 5 bases. Trimming left V 6 bases short and J 0 bases short, with 12 bases between. The CDR3 consists of 15 residues. Germline V gene sequence: CDR1 SNHLY, CDR2 FYNNEI. The DNA for the CDR3 is TGTGCCAGCAGACTTCAGGGAAGCTCCTACAATGAGCAGTTCTTC. It is translated as CASRLQGSSYNEQFF.

The chain couples TRBV6-2 or TRBV6-3 to TRBJ2-3; 8 positions agree with TRBD2. This CDR3 region has 14 residues. The germline V gene has CDR1 MNHEY and CDR2 SVGEGT. The trim removed 7 bases at V and 2 bases at J, leaving 5 bases unmatched. The DNA for the CDR3 is TGTGCCAGCACCCCACTAGCGGTCACAGATACGCAGTATTTT. It specifies CASTPLAVTDTQYF.

The V gene is TRBV4-3, the J gene TRBJ1-4, with D tentatively TRBD1 (5 bases). Trimming stripped 0 bases from V and 5 bases from J, with 13 bases between. Germline V gene sequence: CDR1 LGHNA, CDR2 YSLEER. The CDR3 loop spans 16 amino acids. This CDR3 reads CASSQDPGTLNEKLFF. The CDR3 nucleotides read TGCGCCAGCAGCCAAGATCCGGGGACTTTAAATGAAAAACTGTTTTTT.

This chain connects TRBV9 to TRBJ1-6; 7 positions agree with TRBD1. Germline CDR1 is SGDLS and CDR2 is YYNGEE. The CDR3 consists of 14 residues. V was pared by 4 bases and J by 7 bases, with 5 bases of the junction left unmatched. Written as DNA, the CDR3 is TGTGCCAGCAGCCGTGACAGGGCGAATTCACCCCTCCACTTT. Translating it yields CASSRDRANSPLHF.

The chain recombines TRBV6-5 with TRBJ1-2; D may be TRBD1 (5 bases). CDR1 MNHEY and CDR2 SVGAGI come from the germline V gene. The CDR3 sequence is 14 residues long. V gave up 6 bases and J gave up 6 bases, with 17 bases separating them. CDR3 residues: CASSRGTAPNGYTF. The CDR3 bases are TGTGCCAGCAGCCGCGGGACGGCCCCTAATGGCTACACCTTC.